The present T cell receptor beta chain was sequenced within a study of Tregs in tolerant kidney transplant recipients. General study points: The small number of patients limits these findings pending further validation. Tregs expanded with activated donor B cells seemed most donor-specific.

Thawed PBMCs were FACS-sorted into unstimulated CD4+CD25+CD127- regulatory T cells, CD4+CD25- non-regulatory cells, CD4 and CD8 cells. Repertoires were generated with immunoSEQ multiplex PCR, while TCRdb's copy carries only in-frame clones and drops some. Seen here are some 74,000 clones, approximately 90% observed once, and the top ten hold about 0.34%. A remark on this clone: The antigen is undetermined.

Trimming removed 5 bases from V and 10 bases from J, with 20 bases in between. Germline-derived CDR1 and CDR2 are GTSNPN and SVGIG (reference sequence). There are 13 residues in the CDR3. This sample comprised Tregs from blood, obtained before the transplant. The chain has TRBV30 and TRBJ2-5; D possibly corresponds to TRBD1 (6 bases). The TCR originated in a human donor who received a combined kidney and bone marrow transplant. CDR3 in DNA: TGTGCCTGGGGAAGGGGGTCCGAAAGGGGCCAGTACTTC. Its protein product is CAWGRGSERGQYF.